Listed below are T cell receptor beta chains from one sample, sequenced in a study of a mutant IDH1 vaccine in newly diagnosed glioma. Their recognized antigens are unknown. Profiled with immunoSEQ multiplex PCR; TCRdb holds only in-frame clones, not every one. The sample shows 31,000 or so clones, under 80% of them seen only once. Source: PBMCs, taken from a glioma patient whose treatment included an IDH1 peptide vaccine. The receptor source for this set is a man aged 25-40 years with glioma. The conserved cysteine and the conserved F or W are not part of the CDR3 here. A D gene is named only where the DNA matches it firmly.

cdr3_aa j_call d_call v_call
ASSFTGEANYGYT TRBJ1-2 TRBD1 TRBV27
AISDLGTSLGDNEQF TRBJ2-1 TRBD2 TRBV10-3
ASSLEQAKGRGYT TRBJ1-2 NA TRBV5-1
ASSKSMNTEAF TRBJ1-1 NA TRBV7-7
ASSLIGANEAF TRBJ1-1 NA TRBV5-6
ASSGQIGNNEQF TRBJ2-1 NA TRBV9
ASSQHRVYEQY TRBJ2-7 NA TRBV4-1
ASTGTSGGAATDTQY TRBJ2-3 TRBD2 TRBV5-1
ASSPNSWGSTAYEQY TRBJ2-7 NA TRBV19
ASSETSGRADTQY TRBJ2-3 TRBD2 TRBV2
ASRRQGNYGYT TRBJ1-2 TRBD1 TRBV4-1
ASSYPGQGSYEQY TRBJ2-7 TRBD1 TRBV6-6
ASSRTGYEQY TRBJ2-7 TRBD1 TRBV14
ASSSDSPYRGTDTQY TRBJ2-3 NA TRBV5-1
ASSPQGTNTEAF TRBJ1-1 NA TRBV18
ASRGSGNTIY TRBJ1-3 NA TRBV25-1
AWVELTGGWNSPLH TRBJ1-6 TRBD1 TRBV30
ASSLSGDTEAF TRBJ1-1 NA TRBV7-3
ASSQDLENQPQH TRBJ1-5 NA TRBV4-1
ASSPLTGGNYGYT TRBJ1-2 TRBD1 TRBV4-1
ASSLDPGVANEQF TRBJ2-1 NA TRBV7-9
ASSLIQGDYFSRY TRBJ2-3 NA TRBV7-2
ASSGWREATGELF TRBJ2-2 TRBD2 TRBV6-1
ASSQDDRIGEKLF TRBJ1-4 NA TRBV4-1
ASSQDGSRGRPYEQY TRBJ2-7 TRBD2 TRBV4-2
ASSLWVSSTDTQY TRBJ2-3 NA TRBV27
ASSLGQGNQQY TRBJ2-7 TRBD1 TRBV4-1
ASSEGGRGDQPQH TRBJ1-5 NA TRBV6-1
SVVGEGGDYGYT TRBJ1-2 NA TRBV29-1
ASSLSAGDEQY TRBJ2-7 NA TRBV7-2
ASSQDGWSRTGEAEAF TRBJ1-1 TRBD1 TRBV4-1
ASRLHRDSYEQY TRBJ2-7 NA TRBV6-1
ASRWGSGDSSYEQY TRBJ2-7 TRBD2 TRBV5-1
ASSPRDSTYEQY TRBJ2-7 TRBD1 TRBV18
ASSFREGDRAYNEQF TRBJ2-1 TRBD1 TRBV5-1
ASSLGRGRFT TRBJ1-2 TRBD1 TRBV28
AWSVRSGRDTQY TRBJ2-3 TRBD2 TRBV30
ASSPEATGTQY TRBJ2-5 NA TRBV2
ASSISRGRDQPQH TRBJ1-5 TRBD1 TRBV6-5
AWSADYTGELF TRBJ2-2 NA TRBV30
ASSTGSTEAF TRBJ1-1 NA TRBV6-5
ASSLLRGDYYGYT TRBJ1-2 NA TRBV5-4
ASSVEGRGLSGGTQY TRBJ2-5 TRBD2 TRBV9
ASSQGYRQGADTGELF TRBJ2-2 TRBD1 TRBV4-1
ASSPLTGNGGTEAF TRBJ1-1 TRBD1 TRBV5-1
ASSHPRDDTQY TRBJ2-3 NA TRBV4-1
ASSTFRQGGNTIY TRBJ1-3 TRBD1 TRBV19
AWSPLTSQGPNTEAF TRBJ1-1 TRBD1 TRBV30
ATTGNTEAF TRBJ1-1 NA TRBV6-5